The rows below give T cell receptor beta chains drawn from one sample of a study of cytomegalovirus exposure and HLA in healthy donors. Here immunoSEQ multiplex PCR was the method, and the copy in TCRdb shows in-frame clones only, minus some. This table holds around 140,000 clones. The sample comprised PBMCs. These receptors all stem from a woman in her thirties or forties in good health and CMV-seronegative. Both conserved end residues are part of each CDR3. D genes are given only for firm matches.

j_call,d_call,v_call,cdr3_nt,cdr3_aa
TRBJ1-2,NA,TRBV4-1,TGCGCCAGCAGCCAGCAGGGCTATGGCTACACCTTC,CASSQQGYGYTF
TRBJ2-3,NA,TRBV19,TGTGCCAGTAGTATGGGCAGGGCAGTAGATACGCAGTATTTT,CASSMGRAVDTQYF
TRBJ1-1,NA,TRBV7-2,TGTGCCAGCAGCCGTCTACCGGGACATATGCTCATGGACACTGAAGCTTTCTTT,CASSRLPGHMLMDTEAFF
TRBJ1-1,NA,TRBV4-3,TGCGCCAGCAGCCAAGATCGTGAGGCAAGAACTGAAGCTTTCTTT,CASSQDREARTEAFF
TRBJ2-1,TRBD2,TRBV12-5,TGTGCTAGTGGGTTCACTAGCGGGGGTTACAATGAGCAGTTCTTC,CASGFTSGGYNEQFF
TRBJ1-1,TRBD1,TRBV6-5,TGTGCCAGCAGTCGGACAGGGGTGAACACTGAAGCTTTCTTT,CASSRTGVNTEAFF
TRBJ1-2,NA,TRBV18,TGTGCCAGCTCACCACAGGCAGGGGACCGGCCGGGCTTC,CASSPQAGDRPGF
TRBJ2-7,TRBD1,TRBV5-1,TGCGCCAGCAGCGCTTGGACAGGATCCTACGAGCAGTACTTC,CASSAWTGSYEQYF
TRBJ1-1,NA,TRBV28,TGTGCCAGCAGTCCAGGGGCGTCAGGGAACACTGAAGCTTTCTTT,CASSPGASGNTEAFF
TRBJ2-3,TRBD1,TRBV6-5,TGTGCCAGCAGTTACTCGAGCAGGGGGGATACGCAGTATTTT,CASSYSSRGDTQYF
TRBJ1-5,NA,TRBV15,TGTGCCACCGGGGGCGCGGACGGCGCGATGTTGCCCCAGCATTTT,CATGGADGAMLPQHF
TRBJ2-7,NA,TRBV5-1,TGCGCCAGCAGCGCGCAGGGGTCCTCCTACGAGCAGTACTTC,CASSAQGSSYEQYF
TRBJ1-1,NA,TRBV6-1,TGTGCCAGCAGTGACAGGGTCTCTGAAGCTTTCTTT,CASSDRVSEAFF
TRBJ1-1,NA,TRBV10-3,TGTGCCACCATTGGACAGATAGAGAACACTGAAGCTTTCTTT,CATIGQIENTEAFF
TRBJ1-1,TRBD1,TRBV6-1,TGTGCCAGCAGTGAAGACAGGGGTTACACTGAAGCTTTCTTT,CASSEDRGYTEAFF
TRBJ2-2,TRBD1,TRBV5-1,TGCGCCAGCAGCTCGACCGGGACAGGGGTCATCGGGGAGCTGTTTTTT,CASSSTGTGVIGELFF
TRBJ1-4,NA,TRBV6-6,TGTGCCAGCAGGAAGGGGGACGGTGAAAAACTGTTTTTT,CASRKGDGEKLFF
TRBJ1-2,TRBD1,TRBV6-5,TGTGCCAGCAGACCCGACAGGGTAGGAGGCTACACCTTC,CASRPDRVGGYTF
TRBJ1-1,TRBD1,TRBV9,TGTGCCAGCAGCGCAAGAACAGGGGGCAAGGATGAAGCTTTCTTT,CASSARTGGKDEAFF
TRBJ1-1,TRBD1,TRBV10-1,TGCGCCAGCACCGCGATGGTTGACGGGACAGATCATAACACTGAAGCTTTCTTT,CASTAMVDGTDHNTEAFF
TRBJ1-2,NA,TRBV10-3,TGTGCCATCAGTGAGTCCCAGGACTATGGCTACACCTTC,CAISESQDYGYTF
TRBJ2-3,TRBD1,TRBV25-1,TGTGCCAGCAGTGGGACAGGGATCACAGATACGCAGTATTTT,CASSGTGITDTQYF
TRBJ1-6,NA,TRBV27,TGTGCCAGCAGACTAACAGGACCCTCCTATAATTCACCCCTCCACTTT,CASRLTGPSYNSPLHF
TRBJ2-1,TRBD2,TRBV5-1,TGCGCCAGCCAGAGACCGGGACTAGCGGGGGTCAATGAGCAGTTCTTC,CASQRPGLAGVNEQFF
TRBJ1-6,NA,TRBV18,TGTGCCAGCTCACCACAGGAGCAGGGCAGTTCACCCCTCCACTTT,CASSPQEQGSSPLHF
TRBJ1-5,TRBD1,TRBV7-9,TGTGCCAGCAGCCCCGAACCTGACAGGGGACAGCCCCAGCATTTT,CASSPEPDRGQPQHF
TRBJ1-1,NA,TRBV4-2,TGTGCCAGCAGCCGTACGGGACACTTGAACACTGAAGCTTTCTTT,CASSRTGHLNTEAFF
TRBJ1-1,NA,TRBV14,TGTGCCAGCGGCGGACAGCCTAACACTGAAGCTTTCTTT,CASGGQPNTEAFF
TRBJ1-1,NA,TRBV7-2,TGTGCCAGCAGCGCATCCCTACAGGGAAGGAACACTGAAGCTTTCTTT,CASSASLQGRNTEAFF
TRBJ2-7,TRBD2,TRBV28,TGTGCCACCCTAGCGGGGGGCTACTACGAGCAGTACTTC,CATLAGGYYEQYF
TRBJ1-2,TRBD1,TRBV9,TGTGCCAGCAGCGCAGGACGGGACAGGGTATATGGCTACACCTTC,CASSAGRDRVYGYTF
TRBJ1-1,NA,TRBV10-2,TGCGCCAGCAGTGATTCCGGGAGGCCGGGTAAGGTCGAGTTT,CASSDSGRPGKVEF
TRBJ2-5,NA,TRBV4-3,TGCGCCAGCAGCCAAGATAAGGGACAAGGGACCCAGTACTTC,CASSQDKGQGTQYF
TRBJ1-2,NA,TRBV18,TGTGCCAGCTCACCACGGGACAAGGACAACTATGGCTACACCTTC,CASSPRDKDNYGYTF
TRBJ1-5,NA,TRBV6-6,TGTGCCAGCAGTTACCGTCATCAGCCCCAGCATTTT,CASSYRHQPQHF
TRBJ1-5,NA,TRBV6-4,TGTGCCAGCAGTGCTCGGAGCAATCAGCCCCAGCATTTT,CASSARSNQPQHF
TRBJ1-2,NA,TRBV11-2,TGTGCCAGCAGCTTAGCGGGATCGCGGGAACATGGCTACACCTTC,CASSLAGSREHGYTF
TRBJ1-2,NA,TRBV5-1,TGCGCCAGCAGCTTTGAACAGGGAGTACATGGCTACACCTTC,CASSFEQGVHGYTF
TRBJ2-1,TRBD2,TRBV7-9,TGTGCCAGCAGCTTAGCCAGCGGGGGGGCCGCTGAGCAGTTCTTC,CASSLASGGAAEQFF